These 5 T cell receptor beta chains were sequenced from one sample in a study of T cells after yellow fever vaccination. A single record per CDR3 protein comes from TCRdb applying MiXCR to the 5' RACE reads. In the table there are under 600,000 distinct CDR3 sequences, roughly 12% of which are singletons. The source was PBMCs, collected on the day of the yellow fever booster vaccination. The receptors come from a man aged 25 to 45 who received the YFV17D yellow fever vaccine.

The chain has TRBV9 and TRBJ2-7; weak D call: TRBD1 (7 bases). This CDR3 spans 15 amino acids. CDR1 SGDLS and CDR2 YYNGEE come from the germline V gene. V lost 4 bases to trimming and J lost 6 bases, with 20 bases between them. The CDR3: CASSPTGRDRCEQYF. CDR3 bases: TGTGCCAGCAGCCCGACAGGGCGGGATCGGTGCGAGCAGTACTTC.

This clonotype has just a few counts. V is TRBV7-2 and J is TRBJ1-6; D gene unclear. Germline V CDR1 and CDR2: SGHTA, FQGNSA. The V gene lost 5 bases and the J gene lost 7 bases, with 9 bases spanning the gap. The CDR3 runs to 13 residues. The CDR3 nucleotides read TGTGCCAGCAGCGAAGTGCACAATTCACCCCTCCACTTT. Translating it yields CASSEVHNSPLHF.

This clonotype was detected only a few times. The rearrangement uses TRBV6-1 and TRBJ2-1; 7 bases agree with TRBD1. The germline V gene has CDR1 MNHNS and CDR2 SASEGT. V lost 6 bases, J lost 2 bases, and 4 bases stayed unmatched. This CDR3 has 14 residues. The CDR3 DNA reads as TGTGCCAGCAGAACCGGGACAGCCTACAATGAGCAGTTCTTC. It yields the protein CASRTGTAYNEQFF.

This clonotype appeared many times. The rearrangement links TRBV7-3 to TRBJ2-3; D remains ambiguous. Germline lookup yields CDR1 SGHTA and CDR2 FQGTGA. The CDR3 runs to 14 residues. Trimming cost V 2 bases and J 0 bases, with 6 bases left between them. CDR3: CASSLGHSTDTQYF. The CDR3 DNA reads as TGTGCCAGCAGCTTAGGGCACAGCACAGATACGCAGTATTTT.

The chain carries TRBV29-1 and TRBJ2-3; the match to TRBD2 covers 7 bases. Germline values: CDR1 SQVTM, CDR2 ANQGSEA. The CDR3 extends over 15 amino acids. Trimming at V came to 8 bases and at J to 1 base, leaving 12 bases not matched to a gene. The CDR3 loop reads CSTASGPSRTDTQYF. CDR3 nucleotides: TGCAGCACCGCTAGCGGCCCTAGTCGCACAGATACGCAGTATTTT.